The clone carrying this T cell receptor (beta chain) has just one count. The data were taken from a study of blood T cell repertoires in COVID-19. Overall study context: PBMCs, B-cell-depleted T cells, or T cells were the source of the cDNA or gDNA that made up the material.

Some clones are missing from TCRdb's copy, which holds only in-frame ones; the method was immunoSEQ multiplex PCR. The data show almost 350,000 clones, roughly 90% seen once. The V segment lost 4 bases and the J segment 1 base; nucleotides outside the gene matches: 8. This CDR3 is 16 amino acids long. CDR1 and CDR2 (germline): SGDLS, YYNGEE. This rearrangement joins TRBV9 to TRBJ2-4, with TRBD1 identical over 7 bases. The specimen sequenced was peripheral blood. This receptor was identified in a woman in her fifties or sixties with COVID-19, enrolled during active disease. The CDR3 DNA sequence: TGTGCCAGCAGCCGACAGGGTGAGGCGGCCAAAAACATTCAGTACTTC. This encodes CASSRQGEAAKNIQYF.